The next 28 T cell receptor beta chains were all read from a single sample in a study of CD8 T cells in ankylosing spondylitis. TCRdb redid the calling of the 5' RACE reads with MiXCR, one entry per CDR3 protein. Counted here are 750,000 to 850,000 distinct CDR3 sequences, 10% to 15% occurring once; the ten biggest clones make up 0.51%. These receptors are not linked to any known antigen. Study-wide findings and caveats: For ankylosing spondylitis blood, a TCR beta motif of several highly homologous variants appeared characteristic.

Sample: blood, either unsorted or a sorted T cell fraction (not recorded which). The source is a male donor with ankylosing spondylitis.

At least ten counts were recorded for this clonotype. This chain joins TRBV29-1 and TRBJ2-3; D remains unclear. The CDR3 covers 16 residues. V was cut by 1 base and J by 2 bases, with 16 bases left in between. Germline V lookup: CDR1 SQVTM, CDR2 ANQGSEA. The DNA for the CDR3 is TGCAGCGTTGAAGGGGCGGCGGTTGGGGACACAGATACGCAGTATTTT. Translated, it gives CSVEGAAVGDTDTQYF.

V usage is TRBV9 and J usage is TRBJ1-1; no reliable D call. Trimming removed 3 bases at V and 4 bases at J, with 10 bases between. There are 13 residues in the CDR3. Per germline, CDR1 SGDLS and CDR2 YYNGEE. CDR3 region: CASSAAAGTEAFF. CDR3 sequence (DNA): TGTGCCAGCAGCGCGGCTGCGGGCACTGAAGCTTTCTTT.

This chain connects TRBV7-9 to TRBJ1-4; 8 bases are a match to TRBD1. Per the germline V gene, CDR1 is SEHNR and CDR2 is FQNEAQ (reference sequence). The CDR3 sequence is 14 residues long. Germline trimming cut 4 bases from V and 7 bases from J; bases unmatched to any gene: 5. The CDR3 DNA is TGTGCCAGCAGCTCGGACAGGGTTTCTGAAAAACTGTTTTTT. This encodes CASSSDRVSEKLFF.

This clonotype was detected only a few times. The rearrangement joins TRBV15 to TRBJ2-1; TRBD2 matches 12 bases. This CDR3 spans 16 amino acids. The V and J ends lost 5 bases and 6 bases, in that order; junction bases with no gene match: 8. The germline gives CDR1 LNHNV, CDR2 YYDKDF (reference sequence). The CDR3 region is CATSELTSGSVNEQFF. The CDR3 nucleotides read TGTGCCACCAGCGAGCTGACTAGCGGGAGTGTCAATGAGCAGTTCTTC.

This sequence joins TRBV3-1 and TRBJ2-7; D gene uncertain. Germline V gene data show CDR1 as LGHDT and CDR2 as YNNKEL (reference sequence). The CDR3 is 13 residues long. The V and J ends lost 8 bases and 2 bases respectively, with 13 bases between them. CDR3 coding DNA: TGTGCCAGCTCGGAAATGGGCCCCTACGAGCAGTACTTC. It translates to CASSEMGPYEQYF.

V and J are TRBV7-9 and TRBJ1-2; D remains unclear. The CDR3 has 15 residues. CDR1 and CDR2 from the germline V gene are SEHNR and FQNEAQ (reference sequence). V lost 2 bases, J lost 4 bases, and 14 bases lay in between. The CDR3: CASSLTAVRGYGYTF. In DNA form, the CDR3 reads TGTGCCAGCAGCTTAACGGCGGTCCGCGGCTATGGCTACACCTTC.

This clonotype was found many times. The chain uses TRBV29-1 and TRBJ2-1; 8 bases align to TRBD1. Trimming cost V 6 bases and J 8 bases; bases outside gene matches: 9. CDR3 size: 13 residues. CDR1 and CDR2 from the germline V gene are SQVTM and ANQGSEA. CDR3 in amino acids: CSVVGQGIHEQFF. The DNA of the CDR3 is TGCAGCGTCGTCGGACAGGGTATCCATGAGCAGTTCTTC.

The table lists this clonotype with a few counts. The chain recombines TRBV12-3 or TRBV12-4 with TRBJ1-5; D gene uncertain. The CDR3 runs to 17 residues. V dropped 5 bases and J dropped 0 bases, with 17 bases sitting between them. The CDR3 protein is CASSPALGVYSNQPQHF. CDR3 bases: TGTGCCAGCAGTCCTGCCCTCGGGGTTTATAGCAATCAGCCCCAGCATTTT.

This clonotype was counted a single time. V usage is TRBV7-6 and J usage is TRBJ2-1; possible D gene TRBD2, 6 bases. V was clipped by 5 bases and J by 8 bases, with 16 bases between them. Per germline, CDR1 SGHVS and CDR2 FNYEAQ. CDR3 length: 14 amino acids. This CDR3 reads CASSPGGRSDEQFF. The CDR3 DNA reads TGTGCCAGCAGCCCCGGAGGGAGGTCAGATGAGCAGTTCTTC. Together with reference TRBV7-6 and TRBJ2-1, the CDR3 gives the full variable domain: GAGVSQSPRYKVTKRGQDVALRCDPISGHVSLYWYRQALGQGPEFLTYFNYEAQQDKSGLPNDRFSAERPEGSISTLTIQRTEQRDSAMYRCASSPGGRSDEQFFGPGTRLTVL.

The CDR3 is CASRLQGARSTEAFF. The CDR3, as DNA: TGTGCCAGCAGGCTGCAGGGGGCGCGGAGCACTGAAGCTTTCTTT. The chain links TRBV6-1 to TRBJ1-1; 8 nucleotides line up with TRBD1. This CDR3 has 15 residues. V shed 6 bases and J 4 bases; nucleotides not matched to a gene: 10. Germline V lookup: CDR1 MNHNS, CDR2 SASEGT.

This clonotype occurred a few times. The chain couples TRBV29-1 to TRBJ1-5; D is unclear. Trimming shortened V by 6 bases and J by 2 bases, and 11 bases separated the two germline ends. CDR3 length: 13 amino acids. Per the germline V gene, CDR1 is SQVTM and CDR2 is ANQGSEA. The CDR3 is CSVGPGGNQPQHF. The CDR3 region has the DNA TGCAGCGTCGGCCCTGGGGGCAATCAGCCCCAGCATTTT.

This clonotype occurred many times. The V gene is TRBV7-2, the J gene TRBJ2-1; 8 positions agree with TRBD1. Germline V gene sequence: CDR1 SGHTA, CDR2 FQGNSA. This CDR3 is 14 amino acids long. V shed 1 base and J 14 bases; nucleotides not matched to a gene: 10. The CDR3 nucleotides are TGTGCCAGCAGCTTAGGGGCCCTACAGGGGGAGAAGTTCTTC. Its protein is CASSLGALQGEKFF.

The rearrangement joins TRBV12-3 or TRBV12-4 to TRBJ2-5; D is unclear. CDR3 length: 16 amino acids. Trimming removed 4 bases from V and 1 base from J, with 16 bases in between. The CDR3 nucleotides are TGTGCCAGCAGTTCAATAGGGCACCCGGTCCAAGAGACCCAGTACTTC. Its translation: CASSSIGHPVQETQYF.

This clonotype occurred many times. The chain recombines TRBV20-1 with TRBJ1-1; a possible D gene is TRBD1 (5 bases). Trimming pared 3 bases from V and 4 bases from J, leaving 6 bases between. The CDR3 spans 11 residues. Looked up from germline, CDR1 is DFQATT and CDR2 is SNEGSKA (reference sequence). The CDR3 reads CSASQGTEAFF. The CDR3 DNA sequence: TGCAGTGCTAGTCAGGGCACTGAAGCTTTCTTT.

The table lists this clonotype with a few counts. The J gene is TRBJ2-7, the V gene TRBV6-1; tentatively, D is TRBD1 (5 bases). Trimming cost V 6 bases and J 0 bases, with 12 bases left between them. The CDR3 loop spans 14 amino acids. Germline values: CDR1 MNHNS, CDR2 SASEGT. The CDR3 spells CASRRTRDSYEQYF. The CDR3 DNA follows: TGTGCCAGCAGAAGGACAAGGGACTCCTACGAGCAGTACTTC.

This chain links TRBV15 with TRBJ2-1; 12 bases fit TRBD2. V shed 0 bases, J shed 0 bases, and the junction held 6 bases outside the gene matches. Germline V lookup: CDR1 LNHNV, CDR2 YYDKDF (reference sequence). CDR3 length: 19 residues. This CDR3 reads CATSRDLWTSGTSYNEQFF. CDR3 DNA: TGTGCCACCAGCAGAGATCTCTGGACTAGCGGGACCTCCTACAATGAGCAGTTCTTC.

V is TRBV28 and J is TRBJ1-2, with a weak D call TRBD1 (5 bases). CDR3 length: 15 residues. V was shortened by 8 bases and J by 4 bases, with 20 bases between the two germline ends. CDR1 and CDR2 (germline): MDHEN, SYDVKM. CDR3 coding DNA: TGTGCCAGCGGGCTAGGGGTCGGGGGTTCCTATGGCTACACCTTC. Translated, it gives CASGLGVGGSYGYTF.

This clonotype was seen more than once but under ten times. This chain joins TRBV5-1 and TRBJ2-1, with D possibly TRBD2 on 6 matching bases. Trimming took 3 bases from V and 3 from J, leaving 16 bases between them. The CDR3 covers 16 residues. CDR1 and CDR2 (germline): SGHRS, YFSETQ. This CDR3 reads CASSSSGVPSYNEQFF. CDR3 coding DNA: TGCGCCAGCAGCTCATCGGGAGTCCCCAGCTACAATGAGCAGTTCTTC.

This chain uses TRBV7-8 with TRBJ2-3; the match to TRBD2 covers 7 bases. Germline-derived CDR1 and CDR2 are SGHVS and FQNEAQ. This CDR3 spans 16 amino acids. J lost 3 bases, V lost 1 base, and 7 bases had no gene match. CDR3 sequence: CASSLGGGRKTDTQYF. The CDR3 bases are TGTGCCAGCAGCTTAGGGGGCGGGAGAAAGACAGATACGCAGTATTTT.

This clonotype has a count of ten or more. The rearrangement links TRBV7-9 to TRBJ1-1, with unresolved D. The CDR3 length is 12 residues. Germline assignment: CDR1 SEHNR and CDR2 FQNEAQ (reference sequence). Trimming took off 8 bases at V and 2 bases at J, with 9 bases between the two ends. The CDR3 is CASGVFNTEAFF. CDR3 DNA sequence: TGTGCCAGCGGTGTCTTCAACACTGAAGCTTTCTTT.

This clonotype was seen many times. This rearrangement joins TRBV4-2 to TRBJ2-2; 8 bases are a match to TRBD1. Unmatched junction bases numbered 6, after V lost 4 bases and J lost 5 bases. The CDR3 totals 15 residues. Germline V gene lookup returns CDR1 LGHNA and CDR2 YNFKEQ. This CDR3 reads CASSRPGQDTGELFF. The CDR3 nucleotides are TGTGCCAGCAGCCGACCGGGACAGGATACCGGGGAGCTGTTTTTT.

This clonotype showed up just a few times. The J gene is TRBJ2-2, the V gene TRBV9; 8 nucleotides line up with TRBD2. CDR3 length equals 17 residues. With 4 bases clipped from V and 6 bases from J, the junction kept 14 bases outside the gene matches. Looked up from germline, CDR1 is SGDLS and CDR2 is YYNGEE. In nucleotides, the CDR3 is TGTGCCAGCAGCCCCAAGGCCGGGAGGGCCTCCGCCGGGGAGCTGTTTTTT. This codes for CASSPKAGRASAGELFF.

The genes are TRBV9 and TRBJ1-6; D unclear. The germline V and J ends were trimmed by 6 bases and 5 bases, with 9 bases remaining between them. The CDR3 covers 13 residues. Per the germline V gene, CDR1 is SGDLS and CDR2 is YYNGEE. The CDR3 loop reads CASNRADNSPLHF. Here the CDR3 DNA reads TGTGCCAGCAATCGAGCAGATAATTCACCCCTCCACTTT.

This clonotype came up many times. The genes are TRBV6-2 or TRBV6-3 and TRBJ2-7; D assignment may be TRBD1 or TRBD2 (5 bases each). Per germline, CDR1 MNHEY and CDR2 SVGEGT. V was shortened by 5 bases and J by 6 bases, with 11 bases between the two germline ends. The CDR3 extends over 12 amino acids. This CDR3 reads CASSLGTREQYF. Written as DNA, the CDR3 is TGTGCCAGCAGTCTCGGGACCCGCGAGCAGTACTTC.

The DNA for the CDR3 is TGCAGCGGGGGGGACCTAAATACGCAGTATTTT. This encodes CSGGDLNTQYF. The rearrangement links TRBV29-1 to TRBJ2-3; TRBD2 is a possible D gene (6 bases). Germline CDR1 and CDR2: SQVTM and ANQGSEA. The ends were cut back, 7 bases at V and 7 bases at J, with 12 bases in the middle. This CDR3 is built from 11 residues.

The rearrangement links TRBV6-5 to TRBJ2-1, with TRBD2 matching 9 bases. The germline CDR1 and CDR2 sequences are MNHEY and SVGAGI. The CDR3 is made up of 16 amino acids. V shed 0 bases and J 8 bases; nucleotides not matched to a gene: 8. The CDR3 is CASSYSRGLAWHEQFF. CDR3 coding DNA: TGTGCCAGCAGTTACTCCCGGGGACTAGCTTGGCATGAGCAGTTCTTC.

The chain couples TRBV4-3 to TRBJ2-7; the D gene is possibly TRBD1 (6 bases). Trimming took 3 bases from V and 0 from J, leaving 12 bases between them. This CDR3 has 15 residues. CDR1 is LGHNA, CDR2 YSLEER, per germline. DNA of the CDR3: TGCGCCAGCAGCCAGGGGGCGCTTAGCTCCTACGAGCAGTACTTC. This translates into CASSQGALSSYEQYF.

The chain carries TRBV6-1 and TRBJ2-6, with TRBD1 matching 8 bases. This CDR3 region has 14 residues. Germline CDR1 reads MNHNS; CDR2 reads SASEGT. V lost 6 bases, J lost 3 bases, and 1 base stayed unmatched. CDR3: CASRDRVGANVLTF. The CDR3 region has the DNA TGTGCCAGCAGGGACAGGGTTGGGGCCAACGTCCTGACTTTC.